The source of this TCR beta chain is a study of blood T cells in healthy people across ages. CDR1 is SGHAT and CDR2 is FQNNGV in the germline V gene. This CDR3 has 14 residues. V lost 2 bases and J lost 5, with 11 bases in between. Each sample yielded at least 6 million isolated PBMCs. A word on this clonotype: What it recognizes is unknown.

Findings of the study overall: From one million sequenced T cells, diversity estimates were lower bounds.

Next came a second PCR, run for about 7 to 11 cycles, which used a sample-barcoded 5' primer along with a J-beta primer mix. Each cDNA molecule received a tag from a template-switch adaptor that had 12 random nucleotides. MiXCR, applied by TCRdb to the 5' RACE reads, yields one record per CDR3 protein. The sample shows about 1.6 million distinct CDR3 sequences, roughly a third of them seen only once. The sample taken for sequencing was blood. The clonotype was recovered from a young woman in good health. This rearrangement joins TRBV11-2 to TRBJ2-3; D is unclear. The CDR3 region has the DNA TGTGCCAGCAGCTTATCGGCCAAGCTAGATACGCAGTATTTT. Translation: CASSLSAKLDTQYF.